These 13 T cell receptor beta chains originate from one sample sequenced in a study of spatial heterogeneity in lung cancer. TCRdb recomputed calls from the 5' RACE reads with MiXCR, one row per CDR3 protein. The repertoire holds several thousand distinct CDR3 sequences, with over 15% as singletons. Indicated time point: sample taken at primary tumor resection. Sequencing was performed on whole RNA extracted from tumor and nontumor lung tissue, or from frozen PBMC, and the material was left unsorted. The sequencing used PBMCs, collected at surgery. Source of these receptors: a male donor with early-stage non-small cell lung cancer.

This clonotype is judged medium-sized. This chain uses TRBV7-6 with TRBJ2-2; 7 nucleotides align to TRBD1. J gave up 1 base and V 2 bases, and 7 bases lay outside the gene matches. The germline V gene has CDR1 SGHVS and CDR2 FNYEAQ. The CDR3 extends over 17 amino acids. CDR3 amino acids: CASSLSPGTENTGELFF. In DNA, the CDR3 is TGTGCCAGCAGCTTAAGTCCTGGGACAGAGAACACCGGGGAGCTGTTTTTT. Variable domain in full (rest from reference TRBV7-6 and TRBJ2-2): GAGVSQSPRYKVTKRGQDVALRCDPISGHVSLYWYRQALGQGPEFLTYFNYEAQQDKSGLPNDRFSAERPEGSISTLTIQRTEQRDSAMYRCASSLSPGTENTGELFFGEGSRLTVL.

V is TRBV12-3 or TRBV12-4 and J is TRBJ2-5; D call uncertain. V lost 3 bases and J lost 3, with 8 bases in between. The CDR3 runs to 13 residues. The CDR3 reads CASSLGLEETQYF. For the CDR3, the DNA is TGTGCCAGCAGTTTGGGGTTAGAAGAGACCCAGTACTTC.

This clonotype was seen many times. CDR3 nucleotides: TGTGCCAGCAGGACCTTAGTTTTGGGGGACTATGGCTACACCTTC. Amino acids: CASRTLVLGDYGYTF. The chain links TRBV5-6 to TRBJ1-2, with TRBD1 as a possible D gene (5 bases). CDR1 is SGHDT and CDR2 is YYEEEE in the germline V gene. V was trimmed by 5 bases and J by 3 bases, leaving 17 bases between them. The CDR3 is 15 amino acids.

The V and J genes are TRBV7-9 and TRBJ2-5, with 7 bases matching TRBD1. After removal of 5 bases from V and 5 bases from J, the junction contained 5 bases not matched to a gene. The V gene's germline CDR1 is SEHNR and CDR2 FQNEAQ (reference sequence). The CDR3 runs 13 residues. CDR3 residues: CASSPTGAETQYF. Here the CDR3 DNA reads TGTGCCAGCAGCCCAACAGGGGCGGAGACCCAGTACTTC.

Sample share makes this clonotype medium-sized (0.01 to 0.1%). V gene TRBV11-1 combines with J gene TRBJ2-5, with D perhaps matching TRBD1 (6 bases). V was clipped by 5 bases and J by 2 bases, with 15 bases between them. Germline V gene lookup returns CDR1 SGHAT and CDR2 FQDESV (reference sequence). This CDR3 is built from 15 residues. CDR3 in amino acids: CASSRDRTAQETQYF. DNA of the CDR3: TGTGCCAGCAGCCGCGACAGGACAGCACAAGAGACCCAGTACTTC. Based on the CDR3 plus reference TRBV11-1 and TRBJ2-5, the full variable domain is EAEVAQSPRYKITEKSQAVAFWCDPISGHATLYWYRQILGQGPELLVQFQDESVVDDSQLPKDRFSAERLKGVDSTLKIQPAELGDSAMYLCASSRDRTAQETQYFGPGTRLLVL.

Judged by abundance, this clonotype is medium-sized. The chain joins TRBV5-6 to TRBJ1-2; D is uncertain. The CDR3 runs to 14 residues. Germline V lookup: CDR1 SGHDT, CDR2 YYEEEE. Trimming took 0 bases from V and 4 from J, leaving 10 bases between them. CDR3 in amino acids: CASSLGGRTYGYTF. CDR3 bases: TGTGCCAGCAGCTTGGGTGGCAGGACCTATGGCTACACCTTC.

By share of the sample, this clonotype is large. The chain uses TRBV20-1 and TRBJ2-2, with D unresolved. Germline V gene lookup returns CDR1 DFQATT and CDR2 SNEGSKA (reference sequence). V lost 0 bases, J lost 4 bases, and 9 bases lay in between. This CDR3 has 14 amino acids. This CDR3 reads CSARDLMVTGELFF. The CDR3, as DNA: TGCAGTGCTAGAGATCTAATGGTCACCGGGGAGCTGTTTTTT.

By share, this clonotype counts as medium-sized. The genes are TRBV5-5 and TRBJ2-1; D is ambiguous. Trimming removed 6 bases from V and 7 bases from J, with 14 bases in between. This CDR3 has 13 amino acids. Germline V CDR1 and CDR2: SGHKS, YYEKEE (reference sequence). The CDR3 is CASIRPSSNEQFF. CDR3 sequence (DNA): TGTGCCAGCATCCGTCCCTCCAGTAATGAGCAGTTCTTC. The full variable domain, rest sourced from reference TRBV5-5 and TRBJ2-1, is DAGVTQSPTHLIKTRGQQVTLRCSPISGHKSVSWYQQVLGQGPQFIFQYYEKEERGRGNFPDRFSARQFPNYSSELNVNALLLGDSALYLCASIRPSSNEQFFGPGTRLTVL.

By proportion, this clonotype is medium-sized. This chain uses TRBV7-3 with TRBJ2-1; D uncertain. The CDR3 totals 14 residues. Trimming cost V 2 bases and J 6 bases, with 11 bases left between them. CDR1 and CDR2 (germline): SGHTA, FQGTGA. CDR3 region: CASSLSLQSNEQFF. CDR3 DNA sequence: TGTGCCAGCAGCTTATCCCTGCAGTCCAATGAGCAGTTCTTC.

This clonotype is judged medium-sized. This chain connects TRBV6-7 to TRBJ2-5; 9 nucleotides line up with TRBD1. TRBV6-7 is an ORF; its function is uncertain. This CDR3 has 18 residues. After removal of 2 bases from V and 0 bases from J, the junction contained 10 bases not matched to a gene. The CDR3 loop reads CASSYASRTGGDQETQYF. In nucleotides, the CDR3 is TGTGCCAGCAGTTACGCCTCCCGCACAGGGGGCGACCAAGAGACCCAGTACTTC.

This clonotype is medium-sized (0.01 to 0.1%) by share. The CDR3 coding sequence is TGTGCCAGCAGCCCGGCGATTCCGGGTTCCGGGGAGCTGTTTTTT. It is translated as CASSPAIPGSGELFF. The V call is TRBV11-1, the J call TRBJ2-2; D remains ambiguous. Trimming stripped 5 bases from V and 6 bases from J, with 16 bases between. The CDR3 is 15 residues long. Germline CDR1 SGHAT, CDR2 FQDESV (reference sequence).

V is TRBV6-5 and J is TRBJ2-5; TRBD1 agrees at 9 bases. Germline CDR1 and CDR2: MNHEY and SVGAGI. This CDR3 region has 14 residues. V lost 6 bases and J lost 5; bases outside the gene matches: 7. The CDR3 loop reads CASRRWDREETQYF. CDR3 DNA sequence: TGTGCCAGCAGGAGATGGGACAGGGAGGAGACCCAGTACTTC.

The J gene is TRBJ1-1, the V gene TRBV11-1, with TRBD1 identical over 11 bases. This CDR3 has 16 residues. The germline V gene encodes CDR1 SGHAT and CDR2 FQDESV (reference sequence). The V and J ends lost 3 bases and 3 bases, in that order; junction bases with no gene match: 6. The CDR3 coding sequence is TGTGCCAGCAGCTTCCCGGAGGGACAGGGGGACACTGAAGCTTTCTTT. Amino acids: CASSFPEGQGDTEAFF.